The next 32 T cell receptor beta chains were all read from a single sample in a study of human T cells and chemical hapten exposure. The library attached unique molecular identifiers to individual cDNA molecules. TCRdb processed the reads anew with MiXCR; each CDR3 protein has one entry. There are about 5,200 distinct CDR3 sequences in the sample; about 60% occur only once, and about 4.1% lies in the top ten. The treatment denotes: therapeutic diphenylcyclopropenone sensitization with weekly scalp DPC. The input for sequencing was whole blood, taken before DPC sensitization or 2, 6, or about 24 weeks after (not recorded which). The receptor source for this set is an adult with alopecia areata. Some clones in this sample may be carry-over from other donors' samples. This table probably holds off-target reads from a library built for another chain.

The chain employs TRBV7-2 and TRBJ2-3, with unresolved D. The CDR3 contains 11 residues. Germline CDR1 is SGHTA and CDR2 is FQGNSA. V lost 2 bases to trimming and J lost 8 bases, with 5 bases between them. CDR3: CASSLSATQYF. The CDR3, as DNA: TGTGCCAGCAGCTTATCGGCTACGCAGTATTTT.

This clonotype was seen a few times. The chain links TRBV11-3 to TRBJ2-1; 9 bases align to TRBD2. CDR3 length: 17 amino acids. CDR1 is SGHNT, CDR2 YENEEA, per germline. The ends lost 5 bases at V and 4 bases at J; junction bases unmatched: 12. DNA of the CDR3: TGTGCCAGCAGCCTCCCGACTAGCGGAAGATCATACAATGAGCAGTTCTTC. It specifies CASSLPTSGRSYNEQFF.

This clonotype was counted a few times. CDR3 nucleotides: TGTGCCAGTAGTATCGGCATCTACACCGGGGAGCTGTTTTTT. Amino acids: CASSIGIYTGELFF. The V call is TRBV19, the J call TRBJ2-2, with unresolved D. Germline loops: CDR1 LNHDA, CDR2 SQIVND (reference sequence). The CDR3 consists of 14 residues. V was cut by 3 bases and J by 3 bases, with 8 bases left in between.

The chain links TRBV6-2 or TRBV6-3 to TRBJ2-4, with 14 bases aligning to TRBD2. Germline V gives CDR1 MNHEY, CDR2 SVGEGT. The CDR3 sequence is 20 residues long. V was clipped by 2 bases and J by 2 bases; unmatched bases: 11. This CDR3 reads CASSYPPGLAGAGSKNIQYF. The CDR3 DNA is TGTGCCAGCAGTTACCCGCCGGGACTAGCGGGAGCAGGGTCCAAAAACATTCAGTACTTC.

The genes are TRBV11-1 and TRBJ2-4; D ambiguous. CDR3 length: 16 amino acids. Trimming shortened V by 5 bases and J by 0 bases, and 14 bases separated the two germline ends. Germline V gene sequence: CDR1 SGHAT, CDR2 FQDESV (reference sequence). The CDR3 DNA reads as TGTGCCAGCAGCCCCCGCCCTGAGATAGCCAAAAACATTCAGTACTTC. Protein: CASSPRPEIAKNIQYF.

The V and J genes are TRBV2 and TRBJ2-2; no clear D. Germline lookup yields CDR1 SNHLY and CDR2 FYNNEI. V was clipped by 6 bases and J by 2 bases, with 7 bases between them. CDR3 length: 13 residues. Written as DNA, the CDR3 is TGTGCCAGCAGACGGTTCAACACCGGGGAGCTGTTTTTT. This encodes CASRRFNTGELFF.

A few counts support this clonotype. This sequence joins TRBV29-1 and TRBJ2-3; either TRBD1 or TRBD2 may fit D (5 bases each). Trimming pared 3 bases from V and 0 bases from J, leaving 16 bases between. Germline CDR1 SQVTM, CDR2 ANQGSEA. CDR3 length: 16 residues. The DNA for the CDR3 is TGCAGCGTTGAGTGGACGGGGCGCCCTAGCACAGATACGCAGTATTTT. Its protein is CSVEWTGRPSTDTQYF.

This chain connects TRBV29-1 to TRBJ2-7, with TRBD1 identical over 9 bases. Germline V gene data show CDR1 as SQVTM and CDR2 as ANQGSEA. With 6 bases clipped from V and 2 bases from J, the junction kept 5 bases outside the gene matches. This CDR3 spans 13 amino acids. CDR3 protein: CSVGQGLTYEQYF. CDR3 coding DNA: TGCAGCGTGGGACAGGGATTAACCTACGAGCAGTACTTC.

The chain employs TRBV5-1 and TRBJ2-1; no firm D call. This CDR3 region has 13 residues. The V gene lost 2 bases and the J gene lost 8 bases, with 11 bases spanning the gap. The germline gives CDR1 SGHRS, CDR2 YFSETQ. The DNA of the CDR3 is TGCGCCAGCAGCTTAGAACCCGCCGATGAGCAGTTCTTC. It specifies CASSLEPADEQFF.

V gene TRBV25-1 combines with J gene TRBJ2-5, with 10 bases lining up with TRBD1. V was clipped by 6 bases and J by 5 bases; unmatched bases: 6. The CDR3 consists of 14 residues. Germline loops: CDR1 MGHDK, CDR2 SYGVNS. The CDR3: CASRGQGPWETQYF. CDR3 coding DNA: TGTGCCAGCAGGGGACAGGGGCCTTGGGAGACCCAGTACTTC.

This clonotype was observed a few times. The chain combines TRBV12-3 or TRBV12-4 with TRBJ2-3; tentatively, D is TRBD2 (6 bases). This CDR3 contains 14 residues. Deletions cut 3 bases from V and 5 bases from J, with 12 bases between. The CDR3 region is CASSFSGYGDTQYF. The DNA for the CDR3 is TGTGCCAGCAGTTTCAGCGGGTACGGAGATACGCAGTATTTT.

This clonotype was seen more than once but under ten times. The rearrangement uses TRBV5-1 and TRBJ2-7; maybe TRBD1 (6 bases). Per germline, CDR1 SGHRS and CDR2 YFSETQ. Trimming removed 1 base from V and 3 bases from J, with 11 bases in between. There are 14 residues in the CDR3. The CDR3 region is CASSLQQGNYEQYF. CDR3 DNA sequence: TGCGCCAGCAGCTTGCAACAGGGTAACTACGAGCAGTACTTC.

The chain has TRBV20-1 and TRBJ2-5; D is possibly TRBD1 (6 bases). Germline CDR1 is DFQATT and CDR2 is SNEGSKA (reference sequence). V was pared by 3 bases and J by 2 bases, with 16 bases between. The CDR3 spans 15 residues. The CDR3 is CSASLPRGIQETQYF. CDR3 DNA sequence: TGCAGTGCTAGTCTCCCTAGGGGGATACAAGAGACCCAGTACTTC.

The rearrangement uses TRBV20-1 and TRBJ2-7, with TRBD2 matching over 12 bases. CDR1 is DFQATT, CDR2 SNEGSKA, per germline (reference sequence). J gave up 3 bases and V 6 bases, and 9 bases lay outside the gene matches. This CDR3 has 15 amino acids. The DNA of the CDR3 is TGCAGTGCCCCGGACCTGACTAGCGGGAGCTACGAGCAGTACTTC. Protein sequence: CSAPDLTSGSYEQYF.

The table lists this clonotype with a few counts. V and J are TRBV11-2 and TRBJ2-1; 16 bases are a match to TRBD2. The CDR3 is made up of 16 amino acids. Germline values: CDR1 SGHAT, CDR2 FQNNGV. V gave up 5 bases and J gave up 10 bases; unmatched junction bases: 8. The CDR3 nucleotides are TGTGCCAGCAGCCCCCTCAAGGGACTAGCGGGAGGGGAGCAGTTCTTC. Its translation: CASSPLKGLAGGEQFF.

Regarding this clonotype: A junction boundary mismatches the germline segment, possibly from a read error. This chain uses TRBV11-3 with TRBJ2-5; 9 bases align to TRBD1. Germline CDR1 reads SGHNT; CDR2 reads YENEEA. This CDR3 region has 14 residues. The CDR3 nucleotides read TGTGTCAGCAGCCCGGGACAGGGAGTAAAGACCCAGTACTTC. Translation gives CVSSPGQGVKTQYF.

This chain connects TRBV9 to TRBJ2-5; TRBD2 aligns across 7 bases. Germline V gives CDR1 SGDLS, CDR2 YYNGEE. The CDR3 spans 14 residues. Trimming at V came to 0 bases and at J to 1 base, leaving 0 bases not matched to a gene. The CDR3 loop reads CASSVGLAQETQYF. The CDR3 nucleotides are TGTGCCAGCAGCGTAGGACTAGCCCAAGAGACCCAGTACTTC. Combining the CDR3 with reference TRBV9 and TRBJ2-5 gives the whole variable domain DSGVTQTPKHLITATGQRVTLRCSPRSGDLSVYWYQQSLDQGLQFLIQYYNGEERAKGNILERFSAQQFPDLHSELNLSSLELGDSALYFCASSVGLAQETQYFGPGTRLLVL.

The rearrangement joins TRBV29-1 to TRBJ2-5; D is undetermined. The CDR3 has 10 amino acids. Trimming stripped 5 bases from V and 5 bases from J, with 6 bases between. Germline V gene sequence: CDR1 SQVTM, CDR2 ANQGSEA. In DNA, the CDR3 is TGCAGCGTTCGGGTGGAGACCCAGTACTTC. Protein product: CSVRVETQYF.

This clonotype came up a few times. The chain uses TRBV10-2 and TRBJ2-1, with D hard to call. CDR1 WSHSY and CDR2 SAAADI come from the germline V gene. CDR3 length: 11 amino acids. Deletions cut 8 bases from V and 7 bases from J, with 9 bases between. The DNA for the CDR3 is TGCGCCAGCTCAACTCAAAATGAGCAGTTCTTC. It codes for CASSTQNEQFF.

This chain joins TRBV2 and TRBJ2-3; 8 bases align to TRBD2. Per the germline V gene, CDR1 is SNHLY and CDR2 is FYNNEI. The ends lost 11 bases at V and 3 bases at J; junction bases unmatched: 7. The length of the CDR3 is 13 residues. CDR3 DNA: TGTGCCTCAGCGGGAGAGTTAACAGATACGCAGTATTTT. This gives the protein CASAGELTDTQYF.

This chain joins TRBV5-1 and TRBJ2-3; perhaps TRBD1 as D (6 bases). The CDR3 contains 15 residues. V was shortened by 5 bases and J by 0 bases, with 13 bases between the two germline ends. Germline CDR1 is SGHRS and CDR2 is YFSETQ. CDR3 sequence reads: CASSSAGASTDTQYF. The CDR3 nucleotides read TGCGCCAGCAGTTCCGCAGGGGCTAGCACAGATACGCAGTATTTT.

This clonotype came up a few times. The V call is TRBV7-6, the J call TRBJ2-3; D gene ambiguous. This CDR3 has 14 amino acids. The germline V and J ends were trimmed by 6 bases and 2 bases, with 12 bases remaining between them. CDR1 and CDR2 (germline): SGHVS, FNYEAQ. CDR3 amino acids: CASRKSIPTDTQYF. The CDR3 bases are TGTGCCAGCAGGAAGAGCATTCCCACAGATACGCAGTATTTT.

The chain carries TRBV7-9 and TRBJ2-2; TRBD1 might be the D (5 bases). The CDR3 contains 15 residues. Between the trimmed V and J ends, which lost 4 bases and 5 bases, there was a span of 14 bases. Per the germline V gene, CDR1 is SEHNR and CDR2 is FQNEAQ (reference sequence). The DNA of the CDR3 is TGTGCCAGCAGCTCCCAGGGAAAGGGGACCGGGGAGCTGTTTTTT. This translates into CASSSQGKGTGELFF. The full variable domain, in which reference TRBV7-9 and TRBJ2-2 provide the parts outside the CDR3, is DTGVSQNPRHKITKRGQNVTFRCDPISEHNRLYWYRQTLGQGPEFLTYFQNEAQLEKSRLLSDRFSAERPKGSFSTLEIQRTEQGDSAMYLCASSSQGKGTGELFFGEGSRLTVL.

This chain connects TRBV6-2 or TRBV6-3 to TRBJ2-5; D not certain. Deletions cut 6 bases from V and 3 bases from J, with 8 bases between. This CDR3 is built from 12 residues. Germline CDR1 MNHEY, CDR2 SVGEGT. CDR3 coding DNA: TGTGCCAGCAGAAACAGTGAAGAGACCCAGTACTTC. Protein sequence: CASRNSEETQYF.

In its sample, this clonotype was seen a few times. This sequence joins TRBV5-1 and TRBJ2-7, with a possible D match to TRBD1 (6 bases). In germline, CDR1 is SGHRS, CDR2 YFSETQ. Trimming shortened V by 5 bases and J by 5 bases, and 11 bases separated the two germline ends. This CDR3 spans 12 amino acids. The CDR3 sequence is CASSLTGNEQYF. CDR3 nucleotide sequence: TGCGCCAGCAGTTTAACAGGGAACGAGCAGTACTTC.

The rearrangement uses TRBV2 and TRBJ2-3, with D tentatively TRBD1 or TRBD2 (5 bases each). This CDR3 is built from 14 residues. The germline V and J ends were trimmed by 7 bases and 0 bases, with 11 bases remaining between them. Germline V lookup: CDR1 SNHLY, CDR2 FYNNEI. The CDR3 sequence is CASNRDGSTDTQYF. In nucleotides, the CDR3 is TGTGCCAGCAATCGGGACGGAAGCACAGATACGCAGTATTTT.

The V call is TRBV3-1, the J call TRBJ2-2, with TRBD2 matching 11 bases. With 6 bases clipped from V and 4 bases from J, the junction kept 4 bases outside the gene matches. The CDR3 is made up of 15 amino acids. Germline V gives CDR1 LGHDT, CDR2 YNNKEL (reference sequence). The CDR3 region has the DNA TGTGCCAGCAGACTAGCGGGAGTGCGCACCGGGGAGCTGTTTTTT. It is translated as CASRLAGVRTGELFF.

This clonotype turned up a few times. The chain recombines TRBV11-3 with TRBJ2-3; 11 bases are shared with TRBD2. The CDR3 runs 14 residues. J was trimmed by 5 bases and V by 5 bases; bases with no gene match: 3. The germline V gene has CDR1 SGHNT and CDR2 YENEEA. The CDR3 DNA reads TGTGCCAGCAGCCAGGGACTAGCGGTAGATACGCAGTATTTT. This codes for CASSQGLAVDTQYF.

V usage is TRBV3-1 and J usage is TRBJ2-7; D is ambiguous. Germline CDR1 is LGHDT and CDR2 is YNNKEL (reference sequence). The V end lost 3 bases, the J end lost 0 bases, and 9 bases lay between the germline ends. CDR3 length equals 14 residues. Here the CDR3 reads CASSHRLSSYEQYF. For the CDR3, the DNA is TGTGCCAGCAGCCATCGACTGTCCTCCTACGAGCAGTACTTC.

The chain carries TRBV10-2 and TRBJ2-2; no firm D call. Per the germline V gene, CDR1 is WSHSY and CDR2 is SAAADI. The CDR3 consists of 14 residues. V was cut by 3 bases and J by 0 bases, with 5 bases left in between. CDR3 DNA sequence: TGCGCCAGCAGTGAAGTGGCGAACACCGGGGAGCTGTTTTTT. Its protein is CASSEVANTGELFF.

This chain joins TRBV14 and TRBJ2-3, with D possibly TRBD2 on 6 matching bases. This CDR3 comprises 14 residues. Germline CDR1 and CDR2: SGHDN and FVKESK. Trimming took off 1 base at V and 4 bases at J, with 9 bases between the two ends. This CDR3 is CASSQVGGADTQYF. CDR3 DNA sequence: TGTGCCAGCAGCCAAGTGGGGGGAGCAGATACGCAGTATTTT.

Only a few counts were recorded for this clonotype. V and J are TRBV6-2 or TRBV6-3 and TRBJ2-7, with TRBD1 matching over 9 bases. J lost 0 bases, V lost 1 base, and 4 bases had no gene match. The length of the CDR3 is 16 residues. Germline assignment: CDR1 MNHEY and CDR2 SVGEGT. CDR3 bases: TGTGCCAGCAGTTACTACCGGGACAGGGTCTCCTACGAGCAGTACTTC. Protein: CASSYYRDRVSYEQYF.